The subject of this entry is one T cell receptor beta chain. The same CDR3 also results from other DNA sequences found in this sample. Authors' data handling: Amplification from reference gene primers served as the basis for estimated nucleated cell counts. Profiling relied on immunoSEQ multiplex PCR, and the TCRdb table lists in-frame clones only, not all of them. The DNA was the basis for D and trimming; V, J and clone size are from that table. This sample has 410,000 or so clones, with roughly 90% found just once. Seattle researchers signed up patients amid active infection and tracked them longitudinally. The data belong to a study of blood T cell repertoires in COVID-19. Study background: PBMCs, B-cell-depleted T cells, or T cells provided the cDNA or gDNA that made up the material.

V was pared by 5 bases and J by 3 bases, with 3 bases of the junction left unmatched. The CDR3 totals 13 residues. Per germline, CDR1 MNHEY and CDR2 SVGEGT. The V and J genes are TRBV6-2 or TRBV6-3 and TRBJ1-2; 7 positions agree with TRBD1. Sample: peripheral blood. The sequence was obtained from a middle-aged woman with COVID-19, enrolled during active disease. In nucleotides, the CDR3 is TGTGCCAGCAGTCGCACAGGGGACTATGGCTACACCTTC. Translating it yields CASSRTGDYGYTF.